This T cell receptor (beta chain) was sequenced in a study of vaccination and CD4 T cells after COVID-19. Study overall: The cells in question were stimulated using overlapping spike peptides derived from SARS-CoV-2, HCoV-NL63, HCoV-OC43 and HCoV-229E.

Relative to its sample, this clonotype is medium-sized. Its antigen is not identified. The CDR3 consists of 14 residues. Germline assignment: CDR1 MNHEY and CDR2 SVGAGI. Deletions cut 0 bases from V and 6 bases from J, with 9 bases between. Sequenced with the Oncomine TCR Beta short-read assay was DNA taken from cultured CD4+ T cells. TCRdb itself ran the PCR reads through MiXCR, one entry per CDR3 protein. The table includes 20,000 to 25,000 distinct CDR3 sequences, around 40% detected once. The treatment is: roughly 11-day PBMC culture with coronavirus spike peptide pools or control peptides (ViraFEST assay).

The V call is TRBV6-5, the J call TRBJ1-5; D is undetermined. Sample: CD4+ T cells from blood, cultured in vitro, taken before SARS-CoV-2 vaccination. This clonotype was obtained from a human donor who had recovered from COVID-19. The DNA of the CDR3 is TGTGCCAGCAGTTACTCGTCGGGAGCTCAGCCCCAGCATTTT. Its protein is CASSYSSGAQPQHF.